Below, one T cell receptor (beta chain) is given with its context. A TCRbeta library incorporating unique molecular identifiers was prepared. MiXCR, run by TCRdb on the PCR reads, gives a single entry per CDR3 protein. The repertoire holds a few hundred thousand distinct CDR3 sequences, with 13% as singletons. CDR3 length: 16 amino acids. Germline assignment: CDR1 MNHEY and CDR2 SVGAGI. V shed 0 bases and J shed 7 bases, with 16 bases lying between them. The sample is drawn from a study of T-cell reconstitution after alpha-beta-depleted transplantation in children. The V and J genes are TRBV6-5 and TRBJ2-1; a possible D gene is TRBD1 (6 bases). The clonotype was recovered from a human donor who donated a stem cell graft to a child with Fanconi anemia. Sequenced here: PBMCs, sampled from the stem cell graft. This chain's CDR3 is CASSYSPRDTKNEQFF. The CDR3 coding sequence is TGTGCCAGCAGTTACTCTCCCCGGGACACGAAAAATGAGCAGTTCTTC.